Following are 31 T cell receptor beta chains from one sample sequenced in a study of long-term antiretroviral therapy in people with HIV. The assay used was immunoSEQ (version v3.0), run at survey level. Repertoires were generated with immunoSEQ multiplex PCR, while TCRdb's copy carries only in-frame clones and drops some. The sample has 25,000 to 35,000 clones, over 90% seen once. This specimen consisted of unsorted PBMCs, obtained about 6.5 years after starting antiretroviral therapy. The receptor source for this set is a woman aged 40 to 49 with HIV.

J is TRBJ2-3 and V is TRBV9; 9 bases agree with TRBD2. V lost 5 bases to trimming and J lost 0 bases; unmatched junction nucleotides: 4. The length of the CDR3 is 15 residues. CDR1 is SGDLS and CDR2 is YYNGEE in the germline V gene. The CDR3 loop reads CASREGLASTDTQYF. The CDR3 DNA is TGTGCCAGCAGAGAGGGACTAGCAAGCACAGATACGCAGTATTTT.

The CDR3 loop is CASSLAGTGWQEKLFF. CDR3 nucleotide sequence: TGTGCCAGCAGCTTAGCGGGTACAGGATGGCAGGAAAAACTGTTTTTT. V and J are TRBV7-9 and TRBJ1-4; tentatively, D is TRBD1 (5 bases). Trimming cost V 0 bases and J 8 bases, with 16 bases left between them. Looked up from germline, CDR1 is SEHNR and CDR2 is FQNEAQ (reference sequence). The CDR3 loop spans 16 amino acids.

This clone was seen a single time. V and J are TRBV5-8 and TRBJ1-2; D unclear. The CDR3 contains 15 residues. Germline V gene data show CDR1 as SGHTS and CDR2 as YDEGEE. V lost 0 bases to trimming and J lost 3 bases, with 12 bases between them. CDR3 nucleotides: TGTGCCAGCAGCTTGGAGGGTAGGGAGGACTATGGCTACACCTTC. It yields the protein CASSLEGREDYGYTF.

This rearrangement joins TRBV10-3 to TRBJ2-1, with D possibly TRBD1 on 6 matching bases. The ends were cut back, 4 bases at V and 5 bases at J, with 9 bases in the middle. This CDR3 contains 13 residues. Germline V CDR1 and CDR2: ENHRY, SYGVKD. CDR3 region: CAISAGQNNEQFF. CDR3 sequence (DNA): TGTGCCATCAGTGCCGGACAGAACAATGAGCAGTTCTTC.

V usage is TRBV14 and J usage is TRBJ2-1; D is perhaps TRBD2 (6 bases). V lost 5 bases and J 6 bases, leaving 20 bases between the germline ends. Germline V gene lookup returns CDR1 SGHDN and CDR2 FVKESK. This CDR3 has 16 amino acids. The DNA for the CDR3 is TGTGCCAGCAGCGAACCGGGACTTCCCCCGGGCAATGAGCAGTTCTTC. Amino acid sequence: CASSEPGLPPGNEQFF.

V usage is TRBV2 and J usage is TRBJ2-5, with TRBD1 matching 7 bases. With 6 bases clipped from V and 2 bases from J, the junction kept 6 bases outside the gene matches. The CDR3 is made up of 14 amino acids. CDR1 is SNHLY and CDR2 is FYNNEI in the germline V gene. The CDR3, as DNA: TGTGCCAGCAGCCCGACAGGGTTGCAAGAGACCCAGTACTTC. It encodes CASSPTGLQETQYF.

The chain uses TRBV27 and TRBJ2-4; 12 bases are a match to TRBD2. Germline trimming cut 5 bases from V and 6 bases from J; bases unmatched to any gene: 5. The CDR3 sequence is 15 residues long. Germline V gene lookup returns CDR1 MNHEY and CDR2 SMNVEV (reference sequence). CDR3 region: CASSTLLAGGNIQYF. The CDR3 bases are TGTGCCAGCAGTACTCTACTAGCGGGGGGAAACATTCAGTACTTC.

The genes are TRBV9 and TRBJ2-3; the match to TRBD2 covers 12 bases. Germline V lookup: CDR1 SGDLS, CDR2 YYNGEE. J lost 3 bases, V lost 3 bases, and 2 bases had no gene match. The length of the CDR3 is 15 residues. This CDR3 is CASSGLAGGTDTQYF. The CDR3 DNA follows: TGTGCCAGCAGCGGGCTAGCGGGGGGGACAGATACGCAGTATTTT.

The gene calls are TRBV5-1 and TRBJ2-1; the match to TRBD1 covers 11 bases. There are 16 residues in the CDR3. Trimming took 2 bases from V and 8 from J; bases not matched to a gene: 9. The germline CDR1 and CDR2 sequences are SGHRS and YFSETQ. As DNA, the CDR3 is TGCGCCAGCAGCTTTAGGGGACAGGGGGTTATAGATGAGCAGTTCTTC. It specifies CASSFRGQGVIDEQFF.

Relative to its sample, this clone is medium-sized. This chain uses TRBV18 with TRBJ2-3, with D perhaps matching TRBD2 (6 bases). This CDR3 spans 15 amino acids. The V end was cut by 8 bases, the J end by 0 bases, with 15 bases between. Germline CDR1 reads KGHSH; CDR2 reads LQKENI. This CDR3 is CASGGSEGSTDTQYF. As DNA, the CDR3 is TGTGCCAGCGGGGGGTCCGAGGGGAGCACAGATACGCAGTATTTT.

V is TRBV7-9 and J is TRBJ2-5, with TRBD1 as a possible D gene (5 bases). The germline V gene encodes CDR1 SEHNR and CDR2 FQNEAQ (reference sequence). The CDR3 contains 16 residues. Trimming cost V 8 bases and J 1 base, with 20 bases left between them. The CDR3 DNA is TGTGCCAGCCATACCTGGCGGACACCCCTCCAAGAGACCCAGTACTTC. Its protein is CASHTWRTPLQETQYF. Supplemented by reference TRBV7-9 and TRBJ2-5, the full variable domain reads DTGVSQNPRHKITKRGQNVTFRCDPISEHNRLYWYRQTLGQGPEFLTYFQNEAQLEKSRLLSDRFSAERPKGSFSTLEIQRTEQGDSAMYLCASHTWRTPLQETQYFGPGTRLLVL.

As DNA, the CDR3 is TGCGCCAGCAGCCTCGGGACTAGCGGGGGGTTCTACAATGAGCAGTTCTTC. Its translation: CASSLGTSGGFYNEQFF. The chain links TRBV5-1 to TRBJ2-1; TRBD2 aligns across 15 bases. CDR1 is SGHRS, CDR2 YFSETQ, per germline. The CDR3 spans 17 residues. Germline trimming cut 4 bases from V and 3 bases from J; bases unmatched to any gene: 5.

The V call is TRBV6-6, the J call TRBJ2-2; tentatively, D is TRBD1 (6 bases). The V gene lost 6 bases and the J gene lost 1 base, with 12 bases spanning the gap. The V gene's germline CDR1 is MNHNY and CDR2 SVGAGI (reference sequence). The CDR3 spans 15 residues. DNA for the CDR3: TGTGCCAGCAGAGACAGGAGACAGAACACCGGGGAGCTGTTTTTT. Its translation: CASRDRRQNTGELFF.

This sequence joins TRBV5-1 and TRBJ1-2, with D maybe TRBD1 (6 bases). This CDR3 contains 15 residues. The V end lost 0 bases, the J end lost 2 bases, and 11 bases lay between the germline ends. CDR1 and CDR2 from the germline V gene are SGHRS and YFSETQ. The CDR3 DNA is TGCGCCAGCAGCTTGGGGACAGTCGGAAACTATGGCTACACCTTC. Amino acids: CASSLGTVGNYGYTF.

This clone was seen just once. The CDR3 sequence is CASSHGYYSSYNEQFF. The CDR3 DNA follows: TGCGCCAGCAGCCACGGTTACTACAGCTCCTACAATGAGCAGTTCTTC. The chain uses TRBV4-3 and TRBJ2-1; D unclear. CDR3 length equals 16 residues. The ends were cut back, 3 bases at V and 0 bases at J, with 12 bases in the middle. Germline CDR1 LGHNA, CDR2 YSLEER.

This sequence joins TRBV30 and TRBJ2-7; TRBD1 is a possible D gene (6 bases). Looked up from germline, CDR1 is GTSNPN and CDR2 is SVGIG (reference sequence). V gave up 5 bases and J gave up 0 bases, with 11 bases separating them. The CDR3 has 13 residues. The CDR3 sequence: CAWDEGDSYEQYF. In DNA, the CDR3 is TGTGCCTGGGACGAGGGGGACTCCTACGAGCAGTACTTC.

This chain uses TRBV6-5 with TRBJ2-7; a possible D gene is TRBD1 (5 bases). The V gene lost 5 bases and the J gene lost 3 bases, with 14 bases spanning the gap. The CDR3 covers 14 residues. Germline-derived CDR1 and CDR2 are MNHEY and SVGAGI. CDR3 loop: CASSPPDTLYEQYF. CDR3 bases: TGTGCCAGCAGTCCCCCGGACACACTCTACGAGCAGTACTTC.

The chain has TRBV29-1 and TRBJ2-2; D perhaps matches TRBD2 (5 bases). V lost 4 bases to trimming and J lost 4 bases, with 16 bases between them. Germline V CDR1 and CDR2: SQVTM, ANQGSEA. The CDR3 contains 15 residues. Here the CDR3 DNA reads TGCAGCGTTGTTCCTTGGCCGGGGAGCACCGGGGAGCTGTTTTTT. Its translation is CSVVPWPGSTGELFF.

The genes are TRBV30 and TRBJ2-1; no clear D. There are 15 residues in the CDR3. The germline V and J ends were trimmed by 2 bases and 1 base, with 12 bases remaining between them. Germline CDR1 and CDR2: GTSNPN and SVGIG (reference sequence). CDR3 residues: CAWSKNPASYNEQFF. The CDR3 coding sequence is TGTGCCTGGAGTAAAAACCCGGCATCCTACAATGAGCAGTTCTTC.

This chain links TRBV6-5 with TRBJ2-7; unclear D gene. Per germline, CDR1 MNHEY and CDR2 SVGAGI. Trimming shortened V by 0 bases and J by 3 bases, and 12 bases separated the two germline ends. The CDR3 covers 15 residues. This CDR3 is CASSYSGRMGYEQYF. CDR3 DNA sequence: TGTGCCAGCAGTTACTCGGGCAGGATGGGCTACGAGCAGTACTTC.

This chain joins TRBV2 and TRBJ2-3, with 7 bases aligning to TRBD2. Germline V lookup: CDR1 SNHLY, CDR2 FYNNEI. This CDR3 contains 14 residues. V shed 6 bases and J 5 bases; nucleotides not matched to a gene: 8. The CDR3 nucleotides read TGTGCCAGCAGAGCGGGACCGGGAGGAGATACGCAGTATTTT. Residues: CASRAGPGGDTQYF.

The chain uses TRBV27 and TRBJ1-4, with TRBD1 as a possible D gene (5 bases). Trimming took 6 bases from V and 6 from J, leaving 17 bases between them. Germline V lookup: CDR1 MNHEY, CDR2 SMNVEV (reference sequence). The CDR3 extends over 15 amino acids. The CDR3 reads CASSSQGAGDEKLFF. DNA for the CDR3: TGTGCCAGCAGCTCTCAAGGGGCTGGCGATGAAAAACTGTTTTTT.

V and J are TRBV18 and TRBJ2-1, with TRBD2 matching 9 bases. V shed 4 bases, J shed 4 bases, and the junction held 2 bases outside the gene matches. Germline V gene sequence: CDR1 KGHSH, CDR2 LQKENI. The CDR3 runs to 14 residues. The CDR3 coding sequence is TGTGCCAGCTCACTAGCGGGGGCTTACAATGAGCAGTTCTTC. Translating it yields CASSLAGAYNEQFF.

This clone was seen more than once but under ten times. CDR3 protein: CASSQGQGLTETQYF. CDR3 bases: TGTGCCAGCAGCCAAGGACAGGGTTTGACGGAGACCCAGTACTTC. The chain recombines TRBV5-4 with TRBJ2-5; 8 bases align to TRBD1. This CDR3 spans 15 amino acids. V trimming: 4 bases; J trimming: 5 bases; junction bases outside the gene matches: 10. The germline CDR1 and CDR2 sequences are SGHNT and YYREEE (reference sequence).

The chain carries TRBV7-2 and TRBJ2-7; 9 bases are a match to TRBD1. Per the germline V gene, CDR1 is SGHTA and CDR2 is FQGNSA. Trimming removed 5 bases from V and 5 bases from J; junction bases left unmatched: 7. The CDR3 has 14 amino acids. The CDR3 nucleotides are TGTGCCAGCAGCCCTAACAGGGGGCCCCACGAGCAGTACTTC. It specifies CASSPNRGPHEQYF.

The V and J genes are TRBV4-3 and TRBJ2-7, with 7 bases lining up with TRBD1. The CDR3 is 14 residues long. V gave up 1 base and J gave up 2 bases; unmatched junction bases: 2. CDR1 is LGHNA and CDR2 is YSLEER in the germline V gene. For the CDR3, the DNA is TGCGCCAGCAGCCAAGGGACAGGACCCTACGAGCAGTACTTC. It specifies CASSQGTGPYEQYF.

The V gene is TRBV9, the J gene TRBJ2-7, with 9 bases matching TRBD1. The CDR3 sequence is 14 residues long. Per germline, CDR1 SGDLS and CDR2 YYNGEE. Unmatched junction bases numbered 1, after V lost 0 bases and J lost 3 bases. As DNA, the CDR3 is TGTGCCAGCAGCGTAGAGACAGGGGGCTACGAGCAGTACTTC. Translated, it gives CASSVETGGYEQYF.

This clone was seen just once. CDR3 sequence: CASRTTGARGNQPQHF. In DNA form, the CDR3 reads TGTGCCAGCAGGACTACAGGGGCGCGGGGCAATCAGCCCCAGCATTTT. The genes are TRBV2 and TRBJ1-5; TRBD1 matches at 7 bases. From germline, CDR1 is SNHLY and CDR2 FYNNEI. V trimming: 6 bases; J trimming: 2 bases; junction bases outside the gene matches: 10. The CDR3 is 16 residues long. The full variable domain, its missing parts supplied by reference TRBV2 and TRBJ1-5, is EPEVTQTPSHQVTQMGQEVILRCVPISNHLYFYWYRQILGQKVEFLVSFYNNEISEKSEIFDDQFSVERPDGSNFTLKIRSTKLEDSAMYFCASRTTGARGNQPQHFGDGTRLSIL.

The gene calls are TRBV4-3 and TRBJ1-1; no reliable D call. The CDR3 loop spans 15 amino acids. Trimming took 1 base from V and 2 from J, leaving 11 bases between them. CDR1 is LGHNA, CDR2 YSLEER, per germline. The CDR3 here is CASSQGLTGNTEAFF. In DNA form, the CDR3 reads TGCGCCAGCAGCCAAGGATTGACGGGTAACACTGAAGCTTTCTTT.

The V call is TRBV27, the J call TRBJ1-1; D is unclear. The CDR3 has 18 amino acids. In germline, CDR1 is MNHEY, CDR2 SMNVEV (reference sequence). V was trimmed by 6 bases and J by 2 bases, leaving 25 bases between them. CDR3 sequence: CASSSMLQKHTRNTEAFF. The CDR3 nucleotides read TGTGCCAGCAGCAGCATGCTACAGAAGCATACCCGAAACACTGAAGCTTTCTTT.

The V call is TRBV5-4, the J call TRBJ2-1; 10 bases map to TRBD2. CDR3 size: 15 residues. Germline trimming cut 2 bases from V and 7 bases from J; bases unmatched to any gene: 6. Germline-derived CDR1 and CDR2 are SGHNT and YYREEE (reference sequence). The CDR3 loop is CASSLAGGMYNEQFF. The CDR3 coding sequence is TGTGCCAGCAGCTTAGCGGGGGGGATGTATAATGAGCAGTTCTTC.